This T cell receptor (beta chain) was captured in a study of shared clonotypes between healthy human individuals. Overall study: The study used three CD4 naive, three CD4 memory, two CD8 naive and one CD8 memory plate per donor. Study-wide results and limits: Of the naive CD4 clonotypes, roughly 5.5% were shared across a handful of donors.

Naive CD8 cells comprised CD45RO-negative, CCR7-positively selected cells, excluding terminally differentiated effector memory CD45RA+ cells. Every subset's genomic DNA went evenly onto several immunoSEQ plates. Libraries were prepared by immunoSEQ multiplex PCR; TCRdb keeps only in-frame clonotypes and omits some of them. The sample lists more than 2 million clones; 90% to 95% were seen once. In the case of this clone: Antigen specificity is unknown. The sample carries other DNA sequences with the same CDR3.

The V gene lost 3 bases and the J gene lost 3 bases, with 3 bases spanning the gap. There are 11 residues in the CDR3. In germline, CDR1 is DFQATT, CDR2 SNEGSKA (reference sequence). Input material: naive CD8+ T cells from PBMCs. The rearrangement joins TRBV20-1 to TRBJ1-3, with D unclear. This clonotype originated in a man aged 18 to 30 in good health. Some clones in this sample may be carry-over from other donors' samples. CDR3 loop: CSASLGNTIYF. The CDR3 nucleotides are TGCAGTGCTAGTCTTGGAAACACCATATATTTT.